The present entry profiles one TCR beta chain with its context. Antigen unknown. The sample comes from a study of cytomegalovirus exposure and HLA in healthy donors. In the study overall: From about 180 million T cells, an earlier analysis saw approximately 110 million unique TCR beta sequences. General study points: Later analysis indicated greater clonal expansion among HLA-associated TCR beta chains than among equally common other chains. Reportedly, HLA-A and HLA-B alleles of most subjects were accurately predicted from TCR beta.

V shed 5 bases and J shed 6 bases, with 14 bases lying between them. The CDR3 extends over 13 amino acids. CDR1 MNHEY and CDR2 SMNVEV come from the germline V gene (reference sequence). Use of 60 Vbeta and 13 Jbeta primers characterized the PCR. Profiling relied on immunoSEQ multiplex PCR, and the TCRdb table lists in-frame clones only, not all of them. The sample has roughly 73,000 clones; roughly 84% are singletons. Sequences were obtained from PBMCs. The chain links TRBV27 to TRBJ2-7; tentative D call: TRBD1 (6 bases). The TCR sequence derives from a woman aged 45-59 years in good health and CMV-seronegative. As DNA, the CDR3 is TGTGCCAGCAGTCTCGGCAGGGGTGCCGAGCAGTACTTC. Encoded protein: CASSLGRGAEQYF.